These 27 T cell receptor beta chains were all obtained from the same sample, sequenced in a study of CD8 T cells in acute hepatitis C reinfection. Here immunoSEQ multiplex PCR was the method, and the copy in TCRdb shows in-frame clones only, minus some. The table lists 30,000 to 45,000 clones, 80% to 90% of them singletons. Regarding time point: naive CD8 control sorted from an acute-time-point sample. Sample: naive CD8+ T cells from PBMCs. These receptors were obtained from a woman aged 18-30 years who spontaneously cleared hepatitis C infection.

This chain joins TRBV9 and TRBJ2-1; 15 bases are a match to TRBD2. The CDR3 sequence is 14 residues long. From germline, CDR1 is SGDLS and CDR2 YYNGEE. V lost 7 bases, J lost 8 bases, and 4 bases stayed unmatched. The CDR3: CASGLAGGPDEQFF. The CDR3 DNA follows: TGTGCCAGCGGACTAGCGGGAGGGCCTGATGAGCAGTTCTTC.

This sequence joins TRBV27 and TRBJ1-4; D possibly corresponds to TRBD1 (6 bases). Trimming removed 3 bases at V and 4 bases at J, with 9 bases between. The germline V gene encodes CDR1 MNHEY and CDR2 SMNVEV (reference sequence). The CDR3 contains 14 residues. In DNA form, the CDR3 reads TGTGCCAGCAGTTTCGGGGGCTTTAATGAAAAACTGTTTTTT. This codes for CASSFGGFNEKLFF.

The chain recombines TRBV30 with TRBJ2-3; 9 bases are a match to TRBD2. The junction had 3 bases not matched to a gene; V was cut back by 1 base and J by 4 bases. This CDR3 contains 14 residues. CDR1 GTSNPN and CDR2 SVGIG come from the germline V gene (reference sequence). As DNA, the CDR3 is TGTGCCTGGAGTGGGGCGGGAGGGTCAGATACGCAGTATTTT. Its translation is CAWSGAGGSDTQYF.

The chain uses TRBV29-1 and TRBJ2-7, with no clear D. Germline CDR1 is SQVTM and CDR2 is ANQGSEA. Deletions cut 5 bases from V and 0 bases from J, with 14 bases between. This CDR3 spans 14 amino acids. CDR3 nucleotide sequence: TGCAGCGTTATTACCGTCGAAGACTCCTACGAGCAGTACTTC. Translated, it gives CSVITVEDSYEQYF.

This chain uses TRBV5-6 with TRBJ1-1, with D possibly matching TRBD1 (5 bases). V was cut by 4 bases and J by 8 bases, with 18 bases left in between. The CDR3 is 14 residues long. Germline CDR1 SGHDT, CDR2 YYEEEE. CDR3 region: CASSVTDSLPEAFF. The DNA of the CDR3 is TGTGCCAGCAGCGTAACAGACAGTCTCCCCGAAGCTTTCTTT.

The chain employs TRBV7-9 and TRBJ2-7; 12 bases are a match to TRBD2. CDR1 and CDR2 (germline): SEHNR, FQNEAQ (reference sequence). Losses at the gene ends were 4 bases for V and 4 bases for J; bases not matched to a gene: 8. The CDR3 length is 16 residues. The CDR3, as DNA: TGTGCCAGCAGCTCCCTAATGACTAGCGGGAGATACGAGCAGTACTTC. This gives the protein CASSSLMTSGRYEQYF.

This chain uses TRBV27 with TRBJ2-7; 11 bases map to TRBD2. J gave up 2 bases and V 6 bases, and 6 bases lay outside the gene matches. The germline CDR1 and CDR2 sequences are MNHEY and SMNVEV (reference sequence). CDR3 size: 15 residues. As DNA, the CDR3 is TGTGCCAGCAGCCTAATGACTAGCGGGGCCTACGAGCAGTACTTC. Its translation: CASSLMTSGAYEQYF.

This chain links TRBV6-6 with TRBJ1-1; D call uncertain. Trimming pared 6 bases from V and 4 bases from J, leaving 15 bases between. The CDR3 extends over 14 amino acids. Germline CDR1 reads MNHNY; CDR2 reads SVGAGI (reference sequence). The DNA of the CDR3 is TGTGCCAGCAGGCCCGGCTCTACAGCCACTGAAGCTTTCTTT. This sequence encodes CASRPGSTATEAFF.

This clone appeared a few times. V gene TRBV7-9 combines with J gene TRBJ2-2; TRBD2 matches at 14 bases. CDR3 length: 18 residues. Germline V lookup: CDR1 SEHNR, CDR2 FQNEAQ (reference sequence). The ends lost 3 bases at V and 6 bases at J; junction bases unmatched: 9. CDR3 protein: CASSFPLGLAGVSGELFF. The CDR3 DNA follows: TGTGCCAGCAGCTTCCCCCTGGGACTAGCGGGAGTCTCCGGGGAGCTGTTTTTT.

This chain connects TRBV7-9 to TRBJ2-7; 11 positions agree with TRBD2. The CDR3 covers 16 residues. Germline values: CDR1 SEHNR, CDR2 FQNEAQ (reference sequence). J gave up 2 bases and V 4 bases, and 7 bases lay outside the gene matches. CDR3 in DNA: TGTGCCAGCAGCTCCGGGACTAGCGGTCCAACCTACGAGCAGTACTTC. Translation: CASSSGTSGPTYEQYF.

This chain connects TRBV11-3 to TRBJ2-1, with D perhaps being TRBD1 or TRBD2 (5 bases each). CDR3 size: 12 residues. Trimming stripped 5 bases from V and 8 bases from J, with 10 bases between. Germline-derived CDR1 and CDR2 are SGHNT and YENEEA. The CDR3 loop reads CASSPRGDEQFF. The DNA of the CDR3 is TGTGCCAGCAGCCCCCGAGGGGATGAGCAGTTCTTC.

This chain's CDR3 is CATREGERSTDTQYF. The CDR3 region has the DNA TGTGCCACCAGAGAAGGGGAGCGTAGCACAGATACGCAGTATTTT. The J gene is TRBJ2-3, the V gene TRBV15; D is tentatively TRBD1 or TRBD2 (5 bases each). V lost 6 bases, J lost 0 bases, and 13 bases lay in between. The length of the CDR3 is 15 residues. Germline values: CDR1 LNHNV, CDR2 YYDKDF (reference sequence).

The chain uses TRBV28 and TRBJ1-2, with 12 positions matching TRBD1. V shed 5 bases and J 6 bases; nucleotides not matched to a gene: 7. Germline V lookup: CDR1 MDHEN, CDR2 SYDVKM. The CDR3 is 15 residues long. CDR3 bases: TGTGCCAGCAGTGGGACAGGGGGCATCTCGGATGGCTACACCTTC. It is translated as CASSGTGGISDGYTF.

This chain connects TRBV5-4 to TRBJ1-2; D remains unclear. Germline V gene lookup returns CDR1 SGHNT and CDR2 YYREEE (reference sequence). Trimming took off 0 bases at V and 2 bases at J, with 17 bases between the two ends. CDR3 size: 17 residues. The DNA for the CDR3 is TGTGCCAGCAGCTTGGCCCTCGAGGCCATGGCCAACTATGGCTACACCTTC. Translating it yields CASSLALEAMANYGYTF.

The chain carries TRBV19 and TRBJ2-1; no definite D call. This CDR3 has 15 residues. Per the germline V gene, CDR1 is LNHDA and CDR2 is SQIVND (reference sequence). With 1 base removed from V and 0 bases from J, the gap between germline ends came to 7 bases. The CDR3, as DNA: TGTGCCAGTAGTATAGCGGACCTCTCCTACAATGAGCAGTTCTTC. Translating gives CASSIADLSYNEQFF.

This chain uses TRBV29-1 with TRBJ2-7; TRBD2 might be the D (5 bases). V dropped 5 bases and J dropped 6 bases, with 8 bases sitting between them. CDR1 is SQVTM, CDR2 ANQGSEA, per germline. The CDR3 runs to 10 residues. The CDR3 sequence is CSVIEGEQYF. DNA of the CDR3: TGCAGCGTTATTGAGGGCGAGCAGTACTTC.

V is TRBV6-5 and J is TRBJ1-2; D ambiguous. Per the germline V gene, CDR1 is MNHEY and CDR2 is SVGAGI. The V gene lost 5 bases and the J gene lost 8 bases, with 9 bases spanning the gap. The CDR3 extends over 11 amino acids. In DNA form, the CDR3 reads TGTGCCAGCAGTGAACTTGAGGGCTACACCTTC. This encodes CASSELEGYTF.

This chain uses TRBV6-1 with TRBJ1-2; D is unclear. V was trimmed by 8 bases and J by 5 bases, leaving 15 bases between them. Germline V gene sequence: CDR1 MNHNS, CDR2 SASEGT. The length of the CDR3 is 13 residues. The CDR3 region is CASASDRLYGYTF. The CDR3 nucleotides are TGTGCCAGCGCGTCGGACCGGTTATATGGCTACACCTTC.

The V gene is TRBV19, the J gene TRBJ2-7, with 8 bases fitting TRBD1. Germline CDR1 reads LNHDA; CDR2 reads SQIVND (reference sequence). V shed 7 bases, J shed 2 bases, and the junction held 16 bases outside the gene matches. The CDR3 sequence is 17 residues long. The CDR3 sequence: CASTERGQVLSPYEQYF. In DNA, the CDR3 is TGTGCCAGTACCGAACGGGGACAGGTTTTATCCCCCTACGAGCAGTACTTC.

The chain has TRBV5-6 and TRBJ1-5; no reliable D call. Germline V lookup: CDR1 SGHDT, CDR2 YYEEEE. CDR3 size: 13 residues. The V end was cut by 5 bases, the J end by 9 bases, with 15 bases between. CDR3 nucleotide sequence: TGTGCCAGCAGTACCAGTCCGACACCGCCCCAGCATTTT. Translated: CASSTSPTPPQHF. Complete variable domain (other parts from reference TRBV5-6 and TRBJ1-5): DAGVTQSPTHLIKTRGQQVTLRCSPKSGHDTVSWYQQALGQGPQFIFQYYEEEERQRGNFPDRFSGHQFPNYSSELNVNALLLGDSALYLCASSTSPTPPQHFGDGTRLSIL.

This clone has only one observation. The CDR3 loop is CASSSKQGRENGYTF. The CDR3 DNA reads as TGTGCCAGCAGCTCCAAACAGGGGAGAGAGAATGGCTACACCTTC. This chain links TRBV5-6 with TRBJ1-2, with 7 bases aligning to TRBD1. The CDR3 spans 15 residues. Germline-derived CDR1 and CDR2 are SGHDT and YYEEEE. Trimming took 3 bases from V and 6 from J; bases not matched to a gene: 11.

The chain couples TRBV4-1 to TRBJ2-7; D gene unclear. There are 15 residues in the CDR3. Per germline, CDR1 MGHRA and CDR2 YSYEKL. V lost 1 base and J 0 bases, leaving 10 bases between the germline ends. CDR3 nucleotides: TGCGCCAGCAGCCAAGTAATTGAGAACTCCTACGAGCAGTACTTC. This encodes CASSQVIENSYEQYF.

The CDR3 sequence is CASRTGGEFNEQFF. In DNA, the CDR3 is TGTGCCAGCAGGACAGGGGGAGAATTCAATGAGCAGTTCTTC. The chain joins TRBV6-1 to TRBJ2-1; 9 nucleotides agree with TRBD1. Unmatched junction bases numbered 6, after V lost 6 bases and J lost 6 bases. Germline lookup yields CDR1 MNHNS and CDR2 SASEGT. CDR3 length: 14 residues.

The chain joins TRBV6-5 to TRBJ2-1; D is unresolved. V was shortened by 7 bases and J by 4 bases, with 11 bases between the two germline ends. The CDR3 is 13 residues long. Germline values: CDR1 MNHEY, CDR2 SVGAGI. Here the CDR3 reads CASTNQAYNEQFF. CDR3 nucleotide sequence: TGTGCCAGCACCAATCAGGCGTACAATGAGCAGTTCTTC.

The V gene is TRBV9, the J gene TRBJ2-7; a weak D match, TRBD1 (6 bases). The CDR3 is 16 residues long. CDR1 and CDR2 from the germline V gene are SGDLS and YYNGEE. V lost 2 bases, J lost 4 bases, and 19 bases lay in between. The CDR3 here is CASSVDLGTPSYEQYF. CDR3 sequence (DNA): TGTGCCAGCAGCGTGGACCTCGGGACACCTTCTTACGAGCAGTACTTC.

This chain joins TRBV29-1 and TRBJ2-2, with 10 bases aligning to TRBD1. With 3 bases clipped from V and 6 bases from J, the junction kept 10 bases outside the gene matches. This CDR3 region has 16 residues. Germline lookup yields CDR1 SQVTM and CDR2 ANQGSEA. CDR3 amino acids: CSVEISDRGLAGELFF. DNA for the CDR3: TGCAGCGTTGAGATCTCCGACAGGGGGCTGGCCGGGGAGCTGTTTTTT.

The chain is built from TRBV29-1 and TRBJ1-2; TRBD1 might be the D (5 bases). The ends were cut back, 5 bases at V and 8 bases at J, with 12 bases in the middle. The CDR3 spans 11 residues. The germline V gene has CDR1 SQVTM and CDR2 ANQGSEA. Written as DNA, the CDR3 is TGCAGCGTTACGGGGGATCTGGGCTACACCTTC. Its protein product is CSVTGDLGYTF.